This T cell receptor beta chain originates from a study of beta chain features in type 1 diabetes. Expressed TCRB transcripts were sequenced because the entire RNA isolate underwent reverse transcription. Here immunoSEQ multiplex PCR was the method, and the copy in TCRdb shows in-frame clones only, minus some. The table records 600,000 to 650,000 clones, 15% of them present only once. Purity exceeding 98% was reached by all sorted populations. About this clone itself: Its antigen is currently unknown.

Germline lookup yields CDR1 SGHAT and CDR2 FQNNGV. Trimming took 0 bases from V and 5 from J, leaving 13 bases between them. The CDR3 is 15 amino acids. Study findings and constraints: Short templates might get an advantage during PCR, and this would be equal in patients and controls. The study found that naive, central memory and Treg TCRB repertoires appeared more similar in patients than in healthy donors.

The clonotype comes from a man between 18 and 35 years old in good health. V gene TRBV11-2 combines with J gene TRBJ1-2, with D unresolved. Sequencing input: naive CD4+ T cells from blood. The CDR3 DNA follows: TGTGCCAGCAGCTTAGAGTCCGCCGCTAGTTATGGCTACACCTTC. Translated: CASSLESAASYGYTF.